This T cell receptor (beta chain) originates from a study of molecular identifiers for immune sequencing clone quantification. Using its own MiXCR run on the PCR reads, TCRdb lists one record per CDR3 protein. The repertoire holds some 580,000 distinct CDR3 sequences, with about 25% as singletons. There are a few counts of this clonotype. Trimming took 4 bases from V and 10 from J; bases not matched to a gene: 21. CDR1 is MNHEY and CDR2 is SVGAGI in the germline V gene. The CDR3 runs to 18 residues. The chain uses TRBV6-5 and TRBJ1-1; TRBD1 matches at 10 bases. Sequencing was done on a sample of naive CD8+ T cells from blood, with Jurkat cell RNA spiked in. Documented subset: FACS-sorted CD8+CD4-CCR7+CD45RA+ naive T cells. The TCR comes from a human donor in good health. Some libraries in this study had Jurkat cell RNA spiked in. The CDR3 coding sequence is TGTGCCAGCAGTTTTGCCCCCGACAGGGGGCTCGTGAATGGAAGAGCTTTCTTT. It specifies CASSFAPDRGLVNGRAFF.